A selection of T cell receptor beta chains follows, all from one sample in a study of blood T cell repertoires in COVID-19. Some clones are missing from TCRdb's copy, which holds only in-frame ones; the method was immunoSEQ multiplex PCR. The data contain just under 350,000 clones, 65% to 85% of them seen just once; the ten biggest clones take up just under 3%. Sequenced sample: peripheral blood. The receptors come from a man aged 25-40 years with active or convalescent COVID-19. Both conserved end residues are part of each CDR3. A D gene is named only where the DNA matches it firmly. Some rows have no size entry. The others give once, few or many, or a class for an expanded clone.

TRBV4-3	NA	TRBJ2-2	NA	CASSHGRFGTGELFF	TGCGCCAGCAGCCATGGCAGGTTTGGCACCGGGGAGCTGTTTTTT
TRBV27	NA	TRBJ1-1	once	CASKFHGEEAFF	TGTGCCAGCAAATTTCATGGGGAGGAAGCTTTCTTT
TRBV30	NA	TRBJ1-6	few	CAWSALGAGGPNSPLHF	TGTGCCTGGAGTGCCCTCGGAGCCGGGGGACCTAATTCACCCCTCCACTTT
TRBV29-1	NA	TRBJ1-2	few	CSVEGGGGGYTF	TGCAGCGTTGAAGGAGGCGGAGGTGGCTACACCTTC
TRBV14	NA	TRBJ2-5	NA	CASSQDSPSWVETQYF	TGTGCCAGCAGCCAAGATTCCCCTAGTTGGGTGGAGACCCAGTACTTC
TRBV20-1	NA	TRBJ2-5	NA	CSASKHYQYF	TGCAGTGCTAGTAAGCACTACCAGTACTTC
TRBV7-3	NA	TRBJ2-5	NA	CASSPSRQRGETQYF	TGTGCCAGCAGCCCTTCGAGACAACGGGGAGAGACCCAGTACTTC
TRBV21-1	NA	TRBJ2-2	NA	CASSDPRGRQGDTGELFF	TGTGCCAGCAGCGACCCCAGAGGGCGACAGGGGGACACCGGGGAGCTGTTTTTT
TRBV7-9	TRBD1	TRBJ1-1	many	CASSLATGEGAFF	TGTGCCAGCAGCTTAGCGACAGGGGAGGGTGCTTTCTTT
TRBV9	TRBD2	TRBJ2-1	NA	CASSPPGLAGGEQFF	TGTGCCAGCAGCCCCCCCGGGCTAGCGGGAGGCGAGCAGTTCTTC
TRBV11-2	TRBD1	TRBJ2-2	NA	CASSSQQGVGELFF	TGTGCCAGCAGCTCCCAACAGGGGGTCGGGGAGCTGTTTTTT
TRBV11-3	NA	TRBJ1-2	few	CASSLKATGAGGYTF	TGTGCCAGCAGCTTAAAGGCCACGGGAGCGGGGGGATACACCTTC
TRBV4-2	TRBD2	TRBJ2-1	NA	CASSQGPPRASGDNEQFF	TGTGCCAGCAGCCAAGGCCCACCCCGTGCTAGCGGGGACAATGAGCAGTTCTTC
TRBV5-1	NA	TRBJ2-6	NA	CASSYNRASGANVLTF	TGCGCCAGCAGCTACAACAGGGCATCTGGGGCCAACGTCCTGACTTTC
TRBV4-3	NA	TRBJ1-3	NA	CASSQDFLSGNTIYF	TGCGCCAGCAGCCAAGATTTCCTCTCTGGAAACACCATATATTTT
TRBV23-1	NA	TRBJ1-4	once	CASRPTAYNEKLFF	TGCGCCAGCAGACCGACAGCTTATAATGAAAAACTGTTTTTT
TRBV11-2	TRBD2	TRBJ2-1	NA	CASSLDLGGGTWDEQFF	TGTGCCAGCAGCTTAGATCTTGGGGGGGGAACGTGGGATGAGCAGTTCTTC
TRBV5-4	NA	TRBJ2-6	once	CASSTPDTGANVLTF	TGTGCCAGCAGCACACCCGACACTGGGGCCAACGTCCTGACTTTC
TRBV28	NA	TRBJ2-7	NA	CASSPLRLTYEQYF	TGTGCCAGCAGTCCCCTCAGACTGACCTACGAGCAGTACTTC
TRBV10-1	TRBD1	TRBJ2-7	NA	CAGEGDRGHPEQYF	TGCGCCGGCGAGGGAGACAGGGGGCATCCCGAGCAGTACTTC
TRBV30	NA	TRBJ2-6	NA	CAWSVGRTGANVLTF	TGTGCCTGGAGTGTCGGGAGAACTGGGGCCAACGTCCTGACTTTC
TRBV12-3/TRBV12-4	TRBD1	TRBJ1-2	NA	CASGKGQGYGYTF	TGTGCCAGCGGAAAGGGACAGGGGTATGGCTACACCTTC
TRBV18	NA	TRBJ1-2	NA	CASSPVGGPGYTF	TGTGCCAGCTCACCCGTCGGGGGGCCTGGCTACACCTTC
TRBV10-3	TRBD1	TRBJ1-1	NA	CAIRGTVQTLGAFF	TGTGCCATCAGGGGGACAGTTCAAACCCTAGGAGCCTTCTTT
TRBV5-1	NA	TRBJ2-7	NA	CASMAEPFPGEYEQYF	TGCGCCAGCATGGCTGAACCCTTTCCAGGCGAGTACGAGCAGTACTTC
TRBV19	TRBD1	TRBJ1-3	NA	CASSRSLGQLSGNTIYF	TGTGCCAGTAGCCGTTCCTTGGGACAGCTCTCTGGAAACACCATATATTTT
TRBV18	NA	TRBJ1-1	NA	CASSPRGTPNTEAFF	TGTGCCAGCTCACCAAGAGGGACACCGAACACTGAAGCTTTCTTT
TRBV20-1	TRBD2	TRBJ2-1	NA	CSASKSGGPYNEQFF	TGCAGTGCTAGTAAAAGCGGGGGACCCTACAATGAGCAGTTCTTC
TRBV3-1/TRBV3-2	NA	TRBJ1-4	NA	CASSAWGGEKLFF	TGTGCCAGCAGCGCCTGGGGGGGGGAAAAACTGTTTTTT
TRBV6-2/TRBV6-3	NA	TRBJ2-7	NA	CASSDRGEQYF	TGTGCCAGCAGCGACCGAGGGGAGCAGTACTTC
TRBV7-9	NA	TRBJ2-2	NA	CASSLARGGELFF	TGTGCCAGCAGCTTAGCAAGGGGCGGGGAGCTGTTTTTT
TRBV7-2	NA	TRBJ1-6	NA	CASSLVVSRNSPLHF	TGTGCCAGCAGCTTAGTGGTTTCTAGAAATTCACCCCTCCACTTT
TRBV4-1	TRBD2	TRBJ2-1	NA	CASSQLGLAGGPRHEQFF	TGCGCCAGCAGCCAACTAGGACTAGCGGGAGGGCCAAGGCATGAGCAGTTCTTC
TRBV6-5	NA	TRBJ1-3	few	CASSQRGGNTIYF	TGTGCCAGCAGCCAAAGGGGTGGAAACACCATATATTTT
TRBV6-6	NA	TRBJ1-2	NA	CASSYSRTTTNYGYTF	TGTGCCAGCAGTTACTCGAGAACCACCACTAACTATGGCTACACCTTC
TRBV7-2	NA	TRBJ1-2	once	CASSAPTGGGYTF	TGTGCCAGCAGCGCCCCCACGGGGGGTGGCTACACCTTC
TRBV7-8	TRBD1	TRBJ2-2	NA	CASSLRVLRGTGNTGELFF	TGTGCCAGCAGCTTAAGGGTCTTGAGGGGGACAGGGAACACCGGGGAGCTGTTTTTT
TRBV5-1	TRBD2	TRBJ2-5	NA	CASSLGLAGGQETQYF	TGCGCCAGCAGCTTAGGACTAGCGGGAGGGCAAGAGACCCAGTACTTC
TRBV6-2/TRBV6-3	NA	TRBJ2-3	NA	CASSYHRGRRLTDTQYF	TGTGCCAGCAGTTACCACCGAGGTAGGCGCCTCACAGATACGCAGTATTTT
TRBV9	NA	TRBJ2-6	NA	CASSPRGLLGGANVLTF	TGTGCCAGCAGCCCGAGGGGACTCCTGGGGGGGGCCAACGTCCTGACTTTC
TRBV18	TRBD1	TRBJ1-1	once	CASADGQGNEAFF	TGTGCCAGCGCGGACGGACAGGGCAATGAAGCTTTCTTT
TRBV28	NA	TRBJ1-6	NA	CASRSAWETNNSPLHF	TGTGCCAGCAGATCGGCCTGGGAGACGAACAATTCACCCCTCCACTTT
TRBV6-2/TRBV6-3	TRBD2	TRBJ2-7	NA	CASSDTWGLSSYEQYF	TGTGCCAGCAGCGATACTTGGGGACTAAGTTCCTACGAGCAGTACTTC